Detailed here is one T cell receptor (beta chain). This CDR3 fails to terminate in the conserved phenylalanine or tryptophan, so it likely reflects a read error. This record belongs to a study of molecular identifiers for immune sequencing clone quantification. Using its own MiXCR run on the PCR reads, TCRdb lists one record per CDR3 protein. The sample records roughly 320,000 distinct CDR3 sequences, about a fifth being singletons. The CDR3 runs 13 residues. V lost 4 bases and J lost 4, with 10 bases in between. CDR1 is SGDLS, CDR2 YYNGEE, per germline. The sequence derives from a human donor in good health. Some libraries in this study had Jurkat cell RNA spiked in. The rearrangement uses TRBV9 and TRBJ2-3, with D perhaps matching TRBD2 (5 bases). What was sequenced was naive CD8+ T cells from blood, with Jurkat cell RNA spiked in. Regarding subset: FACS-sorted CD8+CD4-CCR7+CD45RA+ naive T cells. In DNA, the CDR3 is TGTGCCAGCAGCCTTGGAGGAGCAGATACGCAGTATTCT. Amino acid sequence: CASSLGGADTQYS.